The present T cell receptor (beta chain) was sequenced within a study of OX40 agonist ivuxolimab in advanced cancers. Data came from immunoSEQ multiplex PCR; TCRdb stores just in-frame clones and leaves some out. The data show roughly 42,000 clones, with around 88% seen just once and 14% to 15% held by the top ten. V was shortened by 3 bases and J by 6 bases, with 12 bases between the two germline ends. There are 14 residues in the CDR3. CDR1 is SGHDT and CDR2 is YYEEEE in the germline V gene. The source was CD4+ or CD8+ T cells sorted from blood, collected in a trial of the OX40 agonist ivuxolimab. The chain uses TRBV5-6 and TRBJ1-4; D unresolved. This receptor was taken from an adult with an advanced solid tumor such as melanoma, head and neck, liver or kidney cancer. Written as DNA, the CDR3 is TGTGCCAGCAGCTCGGGCCTAGGGTATGAAAAACTGTTTTTT. Translating gives CASSSGLGYEKLFF.